Listed below are T cell receptor beta chains from one sample, sequenced in a study of beta chain features in type 1 diabetes. Libraries were prepared by immunoSEQ multiplex PCR; TCRdb keeps only in-frame clonotypes and omits some of them. The sample includes roughly 400,000 clones, more than 13% of them seen just once. Specimen: naive CD4+ T cells from blood. All receptors come from a woman aged 18-29 years in good health. CDR3s include the opening cysteine and the closing phenylalanine or tryptophan. Each record gives: V gene, D gene, CDR3 length, clone size, J gene, CDR3 DNA, CDR3 protein. A D gene is named only where the DNA matches it firmly. Clone size is stated in some rows and not others, as once, few, many or a class when expanded.

TRBV5-6,.,13,.,TRBJ2-4,TGTGCCAGCAGCCCTAGAGGACACGGCGAGGAGTACTTC,CASSPRGHGEEYF
TRBV5-1,.,13,.,TRBJ1-5,TGCGCCAGCAGTTGGGGGGACAATCAGCCCCAGCATTTT,CASSWGDNQPQHF
TRBV18,.,15,few,TRBJ2-3,TGTGCCAGCTCACCACCCCCCCGGGGAACAGATACGCAGTATTTT,CASSPPPRGTDTQYF
TRBV28,TRBD2,14,.,TRBJ2-7,TGTGCCAGCACTTGGACTAGCGGGAGATACGAGCAGTACTTC,CASTWTSGRYEQYF
TRBV30,.,11,few,TRBJ1-2,TGTGCCTGGAGCCTCCTATATGGCTACACCTTC,CAWSLLYGYTF
TRBV5-4,.,14,.,TRBJ1-1,TGTGCCAGCAGCCCCGGGACAAGGAACACTGAAGCTTTCTTT,CASSPGTRNTEAFF
TRBV7-3,.,14,few,TRBJ2-5,TGTGCCAGCAGCGGGGGGTATGGCCAAGAGACCCAGTACTTC,CASSGGYGQETQYF
TRBV27,.,15,few,TRBJ2-7,TGTGCCAGCAGTTCATACGGACAGCCGGATTACGAGCAGTACTTC,CASSSYGQPDYEQYF
TRBV23-1,TRBD1,14,.,TRBJ1-5,TGCGCCAGCAGTTTGGACAGGGGGTACCAGCCCCAGCATTTT,CASSLDRGYQPQHF
TRBV11-2,.,13,.,TRBJ2-1,TGTGCCAGCAGCCCTCTTGGCGAGGGTGAGCAGTTCTTC,CASSPLGEGEQFF
TRBV30,TRBD2,15,few,TRBJ2-3,TGTGCCTGGAGTGTAGCGGGAGGGAGTCCAGATACGCAGTATTTT,CAWSVAGGSPDTQYF
TRBV23-1,.,18,few,TRBJ1-5,TGCGCCAGCAGTCAATCGATTTCGGGGTTGATGGGCAATCAGCCCCAGCATTTT,CASSQSISGLMGNQPQHF
TRBV5-4,TRBD2,14,.,TRBJ2-7,TGTGCCAGCAGCCCTGGACTAGCGGGAGTCGAGCAGTACTTC,CASSPGLAGVEQYF
TRBV27,TRBD2,17,.,TRBJ2-7,TGTGCCAGCAGTAGTCACCCTAGCGGGAGGAACTCCTACGAGCAGTACTTC,CASSSHPSGRNSYEQYF
TRBV27,.,15,.,TRBJ1-4,TGTGCCAGCGGCCTCCCGGGATCCTACGACGAAAAACTGTTTTTT,CASGLPGSYDEKLFF
TRBV18,TRBD1,16,few,TRBJ1-1,TGTGCCAGCTCACCCTTACGGACAGGTGTGAACACTGAAGCTTTCTTT,CASSPLRTGVNTEAFF
TRBV6-6,TRBD2,15,.,TRBJ2-7,TGTGCCAGCAGCGGGACTAGCGGGAGGGCCCTCGAGCAGTACTTC,CASSGTSGRALEQYF
TRBV30,TRBD1,14,.,TRBJ1-2,TGTGCCTGGAAAGCGGGACAGGGGAAACATGGCTACACCTTC,CAWKAGQGKHGYTF
TRBV30,TRBD1,15,.,TRBJ2-1,TGTGCCTGGAGCTTCTTGGACAGGGACTACAATGAGCAGTTCTTC,CAWSFLDRDYNEQFF
TRBV12-5,.,15,.,TRBJ2-2,TGTGCTAGTGGTTTGGTCAGCAGGGAAGACGGGGAGCTGTTTTTT,CASGLVSREDGELFF
TRBV10-3,.,11,once,TRBJ2-3,TGTGCTAGCGCTGGCACAGATACGCAGTATTTT,CASAGTDTQYF
TRBV27,TRBD1,13,few,TRBJ1-1,TGTGCCAGCAAGGGACAGGGCAACACTGAAGCTTTCTTT,CASKGQGNTEAFF
TRBV4-1,.,15,.,TRBJ1-1,TGCGCCAGCAGCCTCACCGGTGGGACACTAACTGAAGCTTTCTTT,CASSLTGGTLTEAFF
TRBV28,TRBD1,11,.,TRBJ1-2,TGTGCCAGCAGTGGACAGGGTGGCTACACCTTC,CASSGQGGYTF
TRBV10-3,TRBD1,12,few,TRBJ2-7,TGTGCCATCAGTGGGGACAGCTACGAGCAGTACTTC,CAISGDSYEQYF
TRBV9,.,13,.,TRBJ2-5,TGTGCCAGCAGCGTAGGGGTCGGGGAGACCCAGTACTTC,CASSVGVGETQYF
TRBV7-9,TRBD1,15,.,TRBJ2-7,TGTGCCAGCAGCTACGGACAGGGGGCAGCTTACGAGCAGTACTTC,CASSYGQGAAYEQYF
TRBV29-1,.,15,few,TRBJ2-3,TGCAGCGTTGAAGAGGACCAGGGCGGCACAGATACGCAGTATTTT,CSVEEDQGGTDTQYF
TRBV15,TRBD2,17,few,TRBJ2-1,TGTGCCACCAGCAGAGATAGGGCTAGCGGGAGGAAGGATGAGCAGTTCTTC,CATSRDRASGRKDEQFF
TRBV29-1,TRBD1,13,.,TRBJ2-7,TGCAGCGCGAGGGGGACAGGGATGTACGAGCAGTACTTC,CSARGTGMYEQYF
TRBV7-2,.,13,.,TRBJ1-5,TGTGCCAGCAGCCCAAATAGCAATCAGCCCCAGCATTTT,CASSPNSNQPQHF
TRBV14,TRBD1,12,.,TRBJ1-2,TGTGCCAGCAGCCGACAGGGCCTTGGCTACACCTTC,CASSRQGLGYTF
TRBV9,.,14,.,TRBJ2-3,TGTGCCAGCAGCGTAACAGGGCCTGGGGATACGCAGTATTTT,CASSVTGPGDTQYF
TRBV30,TRBD2,14,few,TRBJ2-7,TGTGCCTGGAGTCGGGGACTAGCGGGAGACGAGCAGTACTTC,CAWSRGLAGDEQYF
TRBV27,.,15,.,TRBJ2-3,TGTGCCAGCAGTACGACTAGAAGTGGCACAGATACGCAGTATTTT,CASSTTRSGTDTQYF
TRBV14,.,16,few,TRBJ1-2,TGTGCCAGCAGCCAATTTTGGCAGGGTGCGTCCTATGGCTACACCTTC,CASSQFWQGASYGYTF
TRBV28,.,10,.,TRBJ2-4,TGTGCCAGCATGGACGGGGTTATTTACTTC,CASMDGVIYF
TRBV7-9,TRBD2,17,.,TRBJ2-1,TGTGCCAGCAGCTTAGAAGGGCGGGCGGGAGGATACAATGAGCAGTTCTTC,CASSLEGRAGGYNEQFF
TRBV5-6,.,12,.,TRBJ2-1,TGTGCCAGCAGCTTGGTAGGAGTTGGGCAGTTCTTC,CASSLVGVGQFF
TRBV5-1,TRBD2,17,.,TRBJ2-3,TGCGCCAGCAGCCCCCCCGCTAGCGGGGGGGGCACAGATACGCAGTATTTT,CASSPPASGGGTDTQYF
TRBV2,TRBD2,15,.,TRBJ2-1,TGTGCCAGCAGTGAAATAGCGGGAGCGATCAATGAGCAGTTCTTC,CASSEIAGAINEQFF
TRBV5-4,.,14,.,TRBJ2-3,TGTGCCAGCAGCCGACAGAGAGACACAGATACGCAGTATTTT,CASSRQRDTDTQYF
TRBV29-1,TRBD1,14,.,TRBJ2-3,TGCAGCGTGCCTCCGGGACAGGGGACAGATACGCAGTATTTT,CSVPPGQGTDTQYF
TRBV20-1,.,11,few,TRBJ2-5,TGCAGTCGTACAGGGTTGGAGACCCAGTACTTC,CSRTGLETQYF
TRBV7-6,.,17,few,TRBJ2-3,TGTGCCAGCAGCTTATCCCCTCCGCAGGGATGGACAGATACGCAGTATTTT,CASSLSPPQGWTDTQYF
TRBV6-5,.,15,few,TRBJ2-7,TGTGCCAGCAGTTACTCGTTCGGGGGACCCTACGAGCAGTACTTC,CASSYSFGGPYEQYF
TRBV10-3,TRBD1,17,few,TRBJ2-5,TGTGCCATCTCCAAGGGGGCTGACCCCGCCCCGGGAGAGACCCAGTACTTC,CAISKGADPAPGETQYF
TRBV29-1,.,12,.,TRBJ2-3,TGCAGCGTTGACGGAGGCACAGATACGCAGTATTTT,CSVDGGTDTQYF
TRBV7-2,.,15,.,TRBJ2-1,TGTGCCAGCAGCTTAGTATCCAGCTCCTACAATGAGCAGTTCTTC,CASSLVSSSYNEQFF
TRBV6-5,.,13,few,TRBJ1-1,TGTGCCAGCAAATCCGGAGGACAGCTTGAAGCTTTCTTT,CASKSGGQLEAFF
TRBV30,TRBD2,14,.,TRBJ2-5,TGTGCCTGGAGACTAGCGGGGGACGGGGAGACCCAGTACTTC,CAWRLAGDGETQYF